One and the same sample provided the 14 T cell receptor beta chains below, sequenced in a study of blood T cell repertoires in COVID-19. Clones were read by immunoSEQ multiplex PCR, and TCRdb kept only the in-frame ones, dropping some. The sample lists some 260,000 clones; over 65% were seen once. Sequencing input: peripheral blood. These receptors came from a woman of 80 years or more with acute or convalescent COVID-19.

This clone was seen only once. The V gene is TRBV2, the J gene TRBJ1-1, with D possibly TRBD1 on 5 matching bases. CDR1 and CDR2 (germline): SNHLY, FYNNEI. The length of the CDR3 is 14 residues. Trimming cost V 7 bases and J 0 bases, with 12 bases left between them. The CDR3, as DNA: TGTGCCAGCAAAATAGGGGCGGTGAACACTGAAGCTTTCTTT. Amino acids: CASKIGAVNTEAFF.

J is TRBJ1-1 and V is TRBV19; D ambiguous. CDR1 and CDR2 (germline): LNHDA, SQIVND (reference sequence). The CDR3 is 14 residues long. Trimming stripped 7 bases from V and 4 bases from J, with 16 bases between. The CDR3 coding sequence is TGTGCCAGTACCTCGACTCTAGGAAGCACTGAAGCTTTCTTT. Amino acid sequence: CASTSTLGSTEAFF.

This clone was recorded once. The J gene is TRBJ2-5, the V gene TRBV5-1, with a tentative D call TRBD2 (5 bases). The length of the CDR3 is 14 residues. V lost 1 base and J 7 bases, leaving 14 bases between the germline ends. The germline V gene encodes CDR1 SGHRS and CDR2 YFSETQ. The CDR3 reads CASSLFAGSGTQYF. Written as DNA, the CDR3 is TGCGCCAGCAGCTTGTTTGCGGGTTCGGGGACCCAGTACTTC.

This clone appeared once. CDR3 protein: CASSETAYEQYF. The DNA of the CDR3 is TGTGCCAGCAGTGAGACAGCCTACGAGCAGTACTTC. V and J are TRBV25-1 and TRBJ2-7; D possibly corresponds to TRBD1 (5 bases). The CDR3 is 12 residues long. Deletions cut 3 bases from V and 2 bases from J, with 5 bases between. Germline lookup yields CDR1 MGHDK and CDR2 SYGVNS.

The genes are TRBV5-4 and TRBJ2-7, with 12 bases aligning to TRBD2. The CDR3 has 16 amino acids. The junction had 8 bases not matched to a gene; V was cut back by 3 bases and J by 4 bases. In germline, CDR1 is SGHNT, CDR2 YYREEE (reference sequence). This CDR3 reads CASSYSRTSGNYEQYF. DNA for the CDR3: TGTGCCAGCAGCTACAGCCGGACTAGCGGGAATTACGAGCAGTACTTC.

The V gene is TRBV5-1, the J gene TRBJ1-1; D is perhaps TRBD1 (5 bases). Germline assignment: CDR1 SGHRS and CDR2 YFSETQ. The V and J ends lost 2 bases and 1 base respectively, with 18 bases between them. The CDR3 extends over 17 amino acids. The CDR3 loop is CASSLLNRRDENTEAFF. The CDR3 DNA sequence: TGCGCCAGCAGCTTACTGAACAGGAGAGACGAGAACACTGAAGCTTTCTTT. Full variable domain (missing parts from reference TRBV5-1 and TRBJ1-1): KAGVTQTPRYLIKTRGQQVTLSCSPISGHRSVSWYQQTPGQGLQFLFEYFSETQRNKGNFPGRFSGRQFSNSRSEMNVSTLELGDSALYLCASSLLNRRDENTEAFFGQGTRLTVV.

CDR3 region: CASSPSGIEAFF. The CDR3 coding sequence is TGTGCCAGCAGCCCGTCCGGGATCGAAGCTTTCTTT. The genes are TRBV7-2 and TRBJ1-1; D is ambiguous. V was shortened by 5 bases and J by 8 bases, with 12 bases between the two germline ends. Germline-derived CDR1 and CDR2 are SGHTA and FQGNSA. This CDR3 has 12 residues.

This chain uses TRBV27 with TRBJ2-3, with 10 nucleotides matching TRBD2. V shed 6 bases and J 4 bases; nucleotides not matched to a gene: 10. The CDR3 totals 16 residues. CDR1 and CDR2 (germline): MNHEY, SMNVEV (reference sequence). CDR3 protein: CASRKAGGLGADTQYF. CDR3 bases: TGTGCCAGCAGGAAAGCGGGGGGGCTGGGGGCAGATACGCAGTATTTT.

This clone turned up a few times. The rearrangement links TRBV7-2 to TRBJ1-6, with TRBD1 matching over 9 bases. The CDR3 length is 16 residues. With 5 bases clipped from V and 7 bases from J, the junction kept 9 bases outside the gene matches. The germline CDR1 and CDR2 sequences are SGHTA and FQGNSA. The CDR3 DNA reads TGTGCCAGCAGCAGAGAACCGGGACAGGGAAATTCACCCCTCCACTTT. Its protein product is CASSREPGQGNSPLHF.

This clone was observed a handful of times. The V and J genes are TRBV19 and TRBJ1-2, with TRBD1 matching 7 bases. After removal of 5 bases from V and 4 bases from J, the junction contained 16 bases not matched to a gene. The CDR3 totals 17 residues. Germline CDR1 and CDR2: LNHDA and SQIVND (reference sequence). CDR3 nucleotides: TGTGCCAGTAGTCCTCAGTCGGGGCAGGGGGTCCGCTATGGCTACACCTTC. Translation gives CASSPQSGQGVRYGYTF.

V and J are TRBV5-1 and TRBJ1-2, with D possibly being TRBD1 (6 bases). The germline V and J ends were trimmed by 5 bases and 8 bases, with 19 bases remaining between them. From germline, CDR1 is SGHRS and CDR2 YFSETQ. CDR3 size: 14 residues. Written as DNA, the CDR3 is TGCGCCAGCAGTTCCGGCCCGCCAGGGGAAGGCTACACCTTC. It codes for CASSSGPPGEGYTF.

In nucleotides, the CDR3 is TGTGCCAGCAGTTTAGGGACAGGGCCGGATACGCAGTATTTT. Translating it yields CASSLGTGPDTQYF. The genes are TRBV27 and TRBJ2-3, with TRBD1 matching over 9 bases. The CDR3 loop spans 14 amino acids. CDR1 and CDR2 from the germline V gene are MNHEY and SMNVEV (reference sequence). The V gene end was trimmed by 2 bases and the J gene end by 6 bases; junction bases not matched to a gene: 3.

The rearrangement joins TRBV19 to TRBJ2-2; 7 bases map to TRBD1. The V gene end was trimmed by 4 bases and the J gene end by 7 bases; junction bases not matched to a gene: 12. The CDR3 extends over 16 amino acids. The germline V gene has CDR1 LNHDA and CDR2 SQIVND (reference sequence). CDR3 region: CASSTPGQLGVGELFF. DNA of the CDR3: TGTGCCAGTAGTACACCGGGACAGTTGGGGGTCGGGGAGCTGTTTTTT. The variable domain in full, completed from reference TRBV19 and TRBJ2-2, reads DGGITQSPKYLFRKEGQNVTLSCEQNLNHDAMYWYRQDPGQGLRLIYYSQIVNDFQKGDIAEGYSVSREKKESFPLTVTSAQKNPTAFYLCASSTPGQLGVGELFFGEGSRLTVL.

This rearrangement joins TRBV2 to TRBJ2-5, with 7 positions matching TRBD2. The germline V gene has CDR1 SNHLY and CDR2 FYNNEI. Germline trimming cut 6 bases from V and 9 bases from J; bases unmatched to any gene: 4. The CDR3 covers 11 residues. The CDR3 spells CASRTSIAQYF. For the CDR3, the DNA is TGTGCCAGCAGGACTAGCATAGCCCAGTACTTC.